The source of this T cell receptor (beta chain) is a study of blood T cells in healthy people across ages. V lost 5 bases and J lost 5, with 18 bases in between. There are 15 residues in the CDR3. Germline CDR1 reads SEHNR; CDR2 reads FQNEAQ (reference sequence). Points from the study as a whole: Unsorted PBMC input precluded a conclusive naive versus antigen-experienced comparison.

The second PCR ran about 6 to 12 cycles with a sample-barcoded 5' primer and J-beta primers. TCRdb reprocessed the 5' RACE reads via MiXCR and lists one record per CDR3 protein. Of more than 500,000 distinct CDR3 sequences in the sample, about a quarter were seen once. This clonotype appeared a few times. The antigen is unknown. These data were also filed under a second study, of T cells of mothers and their children.

The clonotype comes from a boy aged 2 to 9 in good health. J is TRBJ2-5 and V is TRBV7-9; D may be TRBD1 (6 bases). The specimen was blood. CDR3 nucleotide sequence: TGTGCCAGCAGCCAAGCCGGGACCCAGGGGGAGACCCAGTACTTC. It encodes CASSQAGTQGETQYF. The variable domain in full, completed from reference TRBV7-9 and TRBJ2-5, reads DTGVSQNPRHKITKRGQNVTFRCDPISEHNRLYWYRQTLGQGPEFLTYFQNEAQLEKSRLLSDRFSAERPKGSFSTLEIQRTEQGDSAMYLCASSQAGTQGETQYFGPGTRLLVL.